This TCR beta chain appears in the sequencing data of a study of OX40 agonist ivuxolimab in advanced cancers. Looking at the study overall: Hepatocellular carcinoma, melanoma, renal cell or head and neck cancer occurred in dose-escalation patients. Study outcomes and limitations: Among patients with partial responses at 0.1-3.0 mg/kg, clonal expansion was among the lowest. By week 6 at 0.1 to 3.0 mg/kg, blood CD4+ and CD8+ T cells had expanded clonally.

The germline gives CDR1 SGHAT, CDR2 FQNNGV. Trimming took off 3 bases at V and 2 bases at J, with 13 bases between the two ends. The CDR3 sequence is 15 residues long. Produced via immunoSEQ multiplex PCR; TCRdb's table is partial and in-frame only. The table lists 55,000 to 70,000 clones, approximately 85% of them singletons, with 2.6% in the top ten. In the case of this clone: Its target is not known.

This TCR derives from an adult with an advanced solid tumor such as melanoma, head and neck, liver or kidney cancer. Source: CD4+ or CD8+ T cells sorted from blood, taken in a trial of the OX40 agonist ivuxolimab. The gene calls are TRBV11-2 and TRBJ2-5; D remains ambiguous. The CDR3, as DNA: TGTGCCAGCAGCTTCCAACCCAGTTATCAAGAGACCCAGTACTTC. Protein: CASSFQPSYQETQYF.